Each of the 9 T cell receptor beta chains below was sequenced from the same sample in a study of response to subunit inactivated influenza vaccine. TCRdb re-called the RT-PCR reads through MiXCR, storing one row per CDR3 protein. The repertoire holds more than 600,000 distinct CDR3 sequences, with roughly 20% as singletons. Material: PBMCs from blood, obtained roughly 5 days after vaccination. All receptors come from a man in his fifties who received an inactivated influenza vaccine.

V is TRBV5-5 and J is TRBJ1-1, with D perhaps matching TRBD1 (6 bases). Trimming took off 3 bases at V and 1 base at J, with 13 bases between the two ends. Germline V CDR1 and CDR2: SGHKS, YYEKEE (reference sequence). This CDR3 has 15 residues. The CDR3 DNA is TGTGCCAGCAGCTCTGGCAGGACAGCGAACACTGAAGCTTTCTTT. Translated: CASSSGRTANTEAFF.

This clonotype was picked up many times. The chain couples TRBV20-1 to TRBJ1-1, with TRBD1 identical over 7 bases. CDR3 length equals 13 residues. V was pared by 3 bases and J by 1 base, with 2 bases of the junction left unmatched. Germline values: CDR1 DFQATT, CDR2 SNEGSKA (reference sequence). The CDR3 loop is CSARGTENTEAFF. For the CDR3, the DNA is TGCAGTGCTAGGGGGACAGAGAACACTGAAGCTTTCTTT.

The rearrangement links TRBV19 to TRBJ2-2; D may be TRBD2 (6 bases). The CDR3 is made up of 17 amino acids. V was pared by 1 base and J by 0 bases, with 12 bases between. Germline V gene lookup returns CDR1 LNHDA and CDR2 SQIVND (reference sequence). The CDR3 bases are TGTGCCAGTAGTATAGGTCGGGGGTTGGCGAACACCGGGGAGCTGTTTTTT. Its translation: CASSIGRGLANTGELFF.

This clonotype was counted a few times. The J gene is TRBJ2-7, the V gene TRBV11-2; D is possibly TRBD2 (6 bases). V lost 6 bases and J 2 bases, leaving 17 bases between the germline ends. The CDR3 is made up of 15 amino acids. Germline lookup yields CDR1 SGHAT and CDR2 FQNNGV. The CDR3 reads CASRHLSRTTYEQYF. The DNA for the CDR3 is TGTGCCAGCAGGCACCTGAGCAGGACTACCTACGAGCAGTACTTC. The whole variable domain, filled in from reference TRBV11-2 and TRBJ2-7, reads EAGVAQSPRYKIIEKRQSVAFWCNPISGHATLYWYQQILGQGPKLLIQFQNNGVVDDSQLPKDRFSAERLKGVDSTLKIQPAKLEDSAVYLCASRHLSRTTYEQYFGPGTRLTVT.

This clonotype was seen more than once but under ten times. This CDR3 reads CASRGFGGAISSYNEQFF. As DNA, the CDR3 is TGCGCCAGCAGAGGTTTCGGGGGGGCGATCAGCTCCTACAATGAGCAGTTCTTC. The chain uses TRBV5-1 and TRBJ2-1; 8 nucleotides align to TRBD2. Germline-derived CDR1 and CDR2 are SGHRS and YFSETQ. The ends lost 5 bases at V and 0 bases at J; junction bases unmatched: 13. The CDR3 totals 18 residues. The complete variable domain, with remaining parts taken from reference TRBV5-1 and TRBJ2-1, reads KAGVTQTPRYLIKTRGQQVTLSCSPISGHRSVSWYQQTPGQGLQFLFEYFSETQRNKGNFPGRFSGRQFSNSRSEMNVSTLELGDSALYLCASRGFGGAISSYNEQFFGPGTRLTVL.

Notes on this clonotype: Possible read error: a much larger clone is one base away. The chain is built from TRBV12-3 or TRBV12-4 and TRBJ2-7, with D perhaps matching TRBD1 (6 bases). This CDR3 is built from 16 residues. With 0 bases removed from V and 6 bases from J, the gap between germline ends came to 18 bases. CDR3 sequence (DNA): TGTGCCAGCAGTTTAGCGCGGACAGTGAATGAAGGCGAGCAGTACTTC. This translates into CASSLARTVNEGEQYF.

The chain combines TRBV6-1 with TRBJ1-5; D not resolved. The CDR3 has 15 amino acids. The V gene's germline CDR1 is MNHNS and CDR2 SASEGT. Trimming cost V 6 bases and J 2 bases, with 14 bases left between them. The CDR3 DNA reads as TGTGCCAGCAGCCTCTTCGACATCGGCAATCAGCCCCAGCATTTT. Amino acids: CASSLFDIGNQPQHF.

J is TRBJ2-7 and V is TRBV5-1; the D is unclear. Germline V CDR1 and CDR2: SGHRS, YFSETQ. The CDR3 spans 15 residues. The V gene lost 4 bases and the J gene lost 0 bases, with 14 bases spanning the gap. The CDR3: CASSPPQGNSYEQYF. Here the CDR3 DNA reads TGCGCCAGCAGCCCGCCCCAAGGGAACTCCTACGAGCAGTACTTC. Looking up the rest from reference TRBV5-1 and TRBJ2-7 gives the full variable domain: KAGVTQTPRYLIKTRGQQVTLSCSPISGHRSVSWYQQTPGQGLQFLFEYFSETQRNKGNFPGRFSGRQFSNSRSEMNVSTLELGDSALYLCASSPPQGNSYEQYFGPGTRLTVT.

The J gene is TRBJ2-7, the V gene TRBV28, with D unclear. The germline CDR1 and CDR2 sequences are MDHEN and SYDVKM. This CDR3 comprises 11 residues. V lost 9 bases and J lost 4, with 10 bases in between. The CDR3 nucleotides are TGTGCCAGTAGTGGGGATTACGAGCAGTACTTC. Translated: CASSGDYEQYF.